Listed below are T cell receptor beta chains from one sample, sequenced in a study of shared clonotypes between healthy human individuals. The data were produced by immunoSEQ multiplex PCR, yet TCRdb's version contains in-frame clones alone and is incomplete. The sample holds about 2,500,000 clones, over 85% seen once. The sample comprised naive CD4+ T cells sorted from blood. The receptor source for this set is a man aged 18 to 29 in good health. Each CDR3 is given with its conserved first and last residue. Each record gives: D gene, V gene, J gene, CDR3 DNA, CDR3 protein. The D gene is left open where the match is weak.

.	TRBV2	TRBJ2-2	TGTGCCAGCAGTGTCCCCAGCGGGAACACCGGGGAGCTGTTTTTT	CASSVPSGNTGELFF
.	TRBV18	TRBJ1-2	TGTGCCAGCTCACCACTCGCGGGGGAAGGCTACACCTTC	CASSPLAGEGYTF
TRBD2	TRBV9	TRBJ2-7	TGTGCCAGCAGCGTAGAAGGTAGCGGGGGACCCTACGAGCAGTACTTC	CASSVEGSGGPYEQYF
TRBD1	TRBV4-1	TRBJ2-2	TGCGCCAGCAGCCAGGGGGACAGGGACACCGGGGAGCTGTTTTTT	CASSQGDRDTGELFF
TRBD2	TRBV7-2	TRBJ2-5	TGTGCCAGCAGCGCGACTAGCGGATTACAAGAGACCCAGTACTTC	CASSATSGLQETQYF
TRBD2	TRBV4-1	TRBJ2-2	TGCGCCAGCAGCCAAGCCTGGGGCGCTAGCGGGGCCGCTGCGAACACCGGGGAGCTGTTTTTT	CASSQAWGASGAAANTGELFF
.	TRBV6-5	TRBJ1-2	TGTGCCAGCCGCTCCGACACATTTAACTATGGCTACACCTTC	CASRSDTFNYGYTF
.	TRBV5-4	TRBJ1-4	TGTGCCAGCAGGGACAAAACAGGGACTAATGAAAAACTGTTTTTT	CASRDKTGTNEKLFF
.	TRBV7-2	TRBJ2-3	TGTGCCAGCAGCTTAGGTGGCGTCAGCACAGATACGCAGTATTTT	CASSLGGVSTDTQYF
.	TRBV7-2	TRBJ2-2	TGTGCCAGCAGCTTGGGCGGGATCGGGTTCACCGGGGAGCTGTTTTTT	CASSLGGIGFTGELFF